This TCR beta chain was captured in a study of CD8 T cells in ankylosing spondylitis. This clonotype showed up just a few times. The antigen is unknown. MiXCR was run by TCRdb on the 5' RACE reads, yielding one entry per CDR3 protein. The sample yields roughly 260,000 distinct CDR3 sequences, 15% to 25% seen once. Study-level points and caveats: Significantly higher representation of disease-linked clones was reported for matched ankylosing spondylitis synovial fluid. Researchers report that disease-linked clones proved CD8+ and relatively rare in peripheral blood.

The CDR3 length is 17 residues. V trimming: 2 bases; J trimming: 6 bases; junction bases outside the gene matches: 14. The TCR originated in a male donor with ankylosing spondylitis or in good health (not recorded which). V gene TRBV12-3 or TRBV12-4 combines with J gene TRBJ1-1; 8 bases agree with TRBD1. The sequencing input was blood, either unsorted or a sorted T cell fraction (not recorded which). CDR3 in amino acids: CASSLRWTGRDLSEAFF. The CDR3 DNA is TGTGCCAGCAGTTTACGATGGACAGGGAGGGACCTATCTGAAGCTTTCTTT.